This T cell receptor beta chain was recorded in a study of memory CD4+ T cells and cytomegalovirus serostatus. Across the study: Donors were healthy Belgian adults, 9 CMV seropositive and some 24 seronegative.

The sort gate was single viable CD3+CD4+CD8-CD45RO+ cells for memory CD4+ T cells. Donors' CMV status reflects serum IgG against pp150, pp28, p38, p52. This CDR3 is built from 14 residues. V lost 6 bases, J lost 7 bases, and 8 bases stayed unmatched. Germline V gene data show CDR1 as MDHEN and CDR2 as SYDVKM. As originally analysed: Out-of-frame sequences were removed, leaving 2 million to 2.5 million distinct TCRbeta sequences. Repertoires were generated with immunoSEQ multiplex PCR, while TCRdb's copy carries only in-frame clones and drops some. V and J calls and clone size follow that table, whereas D and trimming were derived from the DNA. The table has some 30,000 clones, about 75% seen once. Findings and caveats of the study: Suggested: most of the CMV-linked TCR signature lies in CD4+ memory cells.

The count of this clone is one. Antigen unknown. Sequencing was performed on memory CD4+ T cells from blood. This chain uses TRBV28 with TRBJ1-4; the match to TRBD1 covers 7 bases. The receptor comes from an adult in good health and CMV-seronegative. Some clones in this sample may be carry-over from other donors' samples. In DNA form, the CDR3 reads TGTGCCAGCAGGGGGTGGCAGGGGGGTGAAAAACTGTTTTTT. It encodes CASRGWQGGEKLFF.